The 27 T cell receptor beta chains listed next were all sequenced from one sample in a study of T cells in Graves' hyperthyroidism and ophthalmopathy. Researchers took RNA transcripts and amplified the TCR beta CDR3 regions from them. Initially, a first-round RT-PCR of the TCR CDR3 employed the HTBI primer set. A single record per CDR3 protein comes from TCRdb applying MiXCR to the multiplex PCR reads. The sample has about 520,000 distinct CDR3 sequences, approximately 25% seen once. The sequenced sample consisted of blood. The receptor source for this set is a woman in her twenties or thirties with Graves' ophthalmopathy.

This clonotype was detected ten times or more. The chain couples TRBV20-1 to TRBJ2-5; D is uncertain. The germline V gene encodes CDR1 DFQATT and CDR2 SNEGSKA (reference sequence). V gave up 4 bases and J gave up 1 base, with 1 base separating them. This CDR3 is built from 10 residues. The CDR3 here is CSATQETQYF. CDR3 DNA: TGCAGTGCTACCCAAGAGACCCAGTACTTC.

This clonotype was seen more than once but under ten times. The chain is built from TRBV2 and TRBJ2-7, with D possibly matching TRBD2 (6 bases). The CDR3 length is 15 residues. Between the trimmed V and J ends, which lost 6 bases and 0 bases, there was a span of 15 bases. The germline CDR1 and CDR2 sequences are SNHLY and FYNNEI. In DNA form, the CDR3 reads TGTGCCAGCAGGGACAATAGCGGAGGCTCCTACGAGCAGTACTTC. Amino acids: CASRDNSGGSYEQYF.

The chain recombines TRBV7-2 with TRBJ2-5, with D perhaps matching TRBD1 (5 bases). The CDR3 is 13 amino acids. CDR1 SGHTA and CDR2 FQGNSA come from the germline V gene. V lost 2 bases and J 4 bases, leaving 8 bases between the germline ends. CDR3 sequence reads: CASSLPGIETQYF. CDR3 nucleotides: TGTGCCAGCAGCTTACCAGGGATAGAGACCCAGTACTTC.

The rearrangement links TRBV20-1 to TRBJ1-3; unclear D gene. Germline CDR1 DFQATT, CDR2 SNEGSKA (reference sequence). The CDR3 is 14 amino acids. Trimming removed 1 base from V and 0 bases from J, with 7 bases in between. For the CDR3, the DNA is TGCAGTGCTAGAGTAGCCTTCTCTGGAAACACCATATATTTT. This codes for CSARVAFSGNTIYF.

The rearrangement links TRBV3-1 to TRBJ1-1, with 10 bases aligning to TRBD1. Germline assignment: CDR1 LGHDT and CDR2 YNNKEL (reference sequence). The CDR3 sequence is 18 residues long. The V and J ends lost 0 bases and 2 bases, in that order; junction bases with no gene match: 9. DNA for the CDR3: TGTGCCAGCAGCCAAGATTTGACAGGGGGCGACATTAACACTGAAGCTTTCTTT. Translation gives CASSQDLTGGDINTEAFF.

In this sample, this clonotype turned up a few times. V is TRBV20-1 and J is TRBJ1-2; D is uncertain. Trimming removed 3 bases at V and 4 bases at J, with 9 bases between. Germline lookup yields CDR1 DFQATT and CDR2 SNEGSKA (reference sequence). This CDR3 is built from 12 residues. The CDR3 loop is CSARDGFYGYTF. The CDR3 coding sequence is TGCAGTGCTAGGGACGGATTCTATGGCTACACCTTC.

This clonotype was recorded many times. The CDR3 sequence is CASSFSDSSYEQYF. The CDR3 DNA sequence: TGTGCCAGCAGCTTTTCGGACAGCAGCTACGAGCAGTACTTC. The rearrangement joins TRBV7-9 to TRBJ2-7; TRBD1 might be the D (6 bases). Germline lookup yields CDR1 SEHNR and CDR2 FQNEAQ (reference sequence). V was clipped by 3 bases and J by 3 bases, with 12 bases between them. The CDR3 spans 14 residues. Together with reference TRBV7-9 and TRBJ2-7, the CDR3 gives the full variable domain: DTGVSQNPRHKITKRGQNVTFRCDPISEHNRLYWYRQTLGQGPEFLTYFQNEAQLEKSRLLSDRFSAERPKGSFSTLEIQRTEQGDSAMYLCASSFSDSSYEQYFGPGTRLTVT.

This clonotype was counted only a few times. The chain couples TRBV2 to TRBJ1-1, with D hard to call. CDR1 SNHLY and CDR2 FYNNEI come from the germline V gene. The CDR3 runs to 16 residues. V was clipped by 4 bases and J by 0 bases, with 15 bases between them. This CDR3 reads CASSVSLLQVNTEAFF. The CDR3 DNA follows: TGTGCCAGCAGTGTCTCCTTGTTGCAGGTGAACACTGAAGCTTTCTTT.

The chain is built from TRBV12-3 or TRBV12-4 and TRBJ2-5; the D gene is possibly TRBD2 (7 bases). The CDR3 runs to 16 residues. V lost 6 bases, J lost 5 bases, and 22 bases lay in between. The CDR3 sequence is CASRPGGRGGFETQYF. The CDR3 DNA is TGTGCCAGCAGGCCGGGGGGACGAGGGGGGTTCGAGACCCAGTACTTC.

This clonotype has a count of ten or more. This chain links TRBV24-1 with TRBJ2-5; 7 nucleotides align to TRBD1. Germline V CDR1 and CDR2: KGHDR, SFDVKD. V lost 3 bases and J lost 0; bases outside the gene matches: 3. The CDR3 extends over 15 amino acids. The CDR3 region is CATSDMGQHQETQYF. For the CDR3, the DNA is TGTGCCACCAGTGATATGGGACAGCACCAAGAGACCCAGTACTTC.

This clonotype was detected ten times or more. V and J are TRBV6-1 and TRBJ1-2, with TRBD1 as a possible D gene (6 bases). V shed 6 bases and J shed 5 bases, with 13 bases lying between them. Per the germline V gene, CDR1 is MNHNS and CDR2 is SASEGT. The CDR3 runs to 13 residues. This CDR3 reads CASSQDRFYGYTF. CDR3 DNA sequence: TGTGCCAGCAGCCAGGACAGATTTTATGGCTACACCTTC.

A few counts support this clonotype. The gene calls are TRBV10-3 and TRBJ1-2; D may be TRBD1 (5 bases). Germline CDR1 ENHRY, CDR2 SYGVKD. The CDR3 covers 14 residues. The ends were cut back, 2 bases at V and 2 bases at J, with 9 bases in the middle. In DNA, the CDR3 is TGTGCCATCAGTGAGATAAGGGACAACTATGGCTACACCTTC. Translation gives CAISEIRDNYGYTF.

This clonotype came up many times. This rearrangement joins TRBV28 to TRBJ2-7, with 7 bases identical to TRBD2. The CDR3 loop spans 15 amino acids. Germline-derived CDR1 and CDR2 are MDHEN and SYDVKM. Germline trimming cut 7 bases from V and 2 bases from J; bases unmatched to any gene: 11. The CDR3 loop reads CASNPGGSTPYEQYF. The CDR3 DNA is TGTGCCAGCAACCCTGGCGGGAGTACCCCCTACGAGCAGTACTTC.

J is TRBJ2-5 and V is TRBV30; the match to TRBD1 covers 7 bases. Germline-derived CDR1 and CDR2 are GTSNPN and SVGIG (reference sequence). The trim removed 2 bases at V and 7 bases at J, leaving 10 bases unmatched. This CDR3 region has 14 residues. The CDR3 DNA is TGTGCCTGGAGTACAGGGACAGCTCCTCGGACCCAGTACTTC. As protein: CAWSTGTAPRTQYF.

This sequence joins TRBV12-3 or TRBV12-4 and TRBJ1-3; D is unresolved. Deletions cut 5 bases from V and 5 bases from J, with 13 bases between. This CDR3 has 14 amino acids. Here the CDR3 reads CASSQGGLRNTIYF. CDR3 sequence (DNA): TGTGCCAGCAGTCAAGGAGGGTTAAGAAACACCATATATTTT.

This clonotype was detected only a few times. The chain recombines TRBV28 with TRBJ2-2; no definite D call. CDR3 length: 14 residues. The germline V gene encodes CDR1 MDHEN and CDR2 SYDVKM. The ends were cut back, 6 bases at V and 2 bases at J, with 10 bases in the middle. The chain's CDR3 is CASRPPYNTGELFF. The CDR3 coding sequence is TGTGCCAGCAGACCCCCCTATAACACCGGGGAGCTGTTTTTT. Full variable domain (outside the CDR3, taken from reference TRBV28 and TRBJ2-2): DVKVTQSSRYLVKRTGEKVFLECVQDMDHENMFWYRQDPGLGLRLIYFSYDVKMKEKGDIPEGYSVSREKKERFSLILESASTNQTSMYLCASRPPYNTGELFFGEGSRLTVL.

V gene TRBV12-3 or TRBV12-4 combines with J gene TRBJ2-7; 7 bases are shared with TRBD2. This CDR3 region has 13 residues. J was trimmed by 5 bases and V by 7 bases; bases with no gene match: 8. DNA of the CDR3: TGTGCCAGCACCCCGGGACTATACAACGAGCAGTACTTC. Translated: CASTPGLYNEQYF.

The CDR3 sequence is CASGDSSNTEAFF. CDR3 coding DNA: TGTGCCAGCGGGGACAGTTCGAACACTGAAGCTTTCTTT. The chain combines TRBV2 with TRBJ1-1; 7 bases are a match to TRBD1. The V gene's germline CDR1 is SNHLY and CDR2 FYNNEI. CDR3 length: 13 amino acids. V trimming: 8 bases; J trimming: 1 base; junction bases outside the gene matches: 4.

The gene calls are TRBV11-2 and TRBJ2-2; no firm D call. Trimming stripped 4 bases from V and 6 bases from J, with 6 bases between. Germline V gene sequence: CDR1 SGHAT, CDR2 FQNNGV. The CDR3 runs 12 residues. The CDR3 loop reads CASSYRPGELFF. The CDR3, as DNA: TGTGCCAGCAGCTACCGTCCCGGGGAGCTGTTTTTT.

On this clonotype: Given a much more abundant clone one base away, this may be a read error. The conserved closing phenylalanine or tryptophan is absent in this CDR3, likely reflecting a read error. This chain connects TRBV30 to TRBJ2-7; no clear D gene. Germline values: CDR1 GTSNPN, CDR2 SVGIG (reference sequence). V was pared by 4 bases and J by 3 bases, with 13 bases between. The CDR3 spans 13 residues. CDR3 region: CAWTAGVNYEQYL. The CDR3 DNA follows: TGTGCCTGGACTGCTGGGGTCAACTACGAGCAGTACCTC.

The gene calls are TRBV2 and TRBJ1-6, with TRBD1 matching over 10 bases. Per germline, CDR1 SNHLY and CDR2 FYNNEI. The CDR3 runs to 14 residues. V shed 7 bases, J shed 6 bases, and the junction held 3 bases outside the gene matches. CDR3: CASTRDRGNSPLHF. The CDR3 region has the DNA TGTGCCAGCACCCGGGACAGGGGTAATTCACCCCTCCACTTT.

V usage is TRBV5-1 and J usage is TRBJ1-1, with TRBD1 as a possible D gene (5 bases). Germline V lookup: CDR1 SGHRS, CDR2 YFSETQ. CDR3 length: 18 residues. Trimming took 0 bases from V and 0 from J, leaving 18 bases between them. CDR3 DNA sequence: TGCGCCAGCAGCTTGGTATGGTGGTTCGGGGCGTTGAACACTGAAGCTTTCTTT. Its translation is CASSLVWWFGALNTEAFF.

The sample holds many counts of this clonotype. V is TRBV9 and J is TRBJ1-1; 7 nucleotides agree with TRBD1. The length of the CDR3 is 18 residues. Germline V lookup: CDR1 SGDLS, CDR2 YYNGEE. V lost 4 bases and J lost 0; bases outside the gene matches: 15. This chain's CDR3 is CASSLKGEAGGVNTEAFF. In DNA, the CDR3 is TGTGCCAGCAGCCTCAAAGGAGAGGCAGGGGGGGTGAACACTGAAGCTTTCTTT.

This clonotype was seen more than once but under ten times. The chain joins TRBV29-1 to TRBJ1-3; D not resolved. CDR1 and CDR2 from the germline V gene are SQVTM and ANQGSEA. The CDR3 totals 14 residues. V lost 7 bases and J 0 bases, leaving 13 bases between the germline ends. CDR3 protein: CSATDSNSGNTIYF. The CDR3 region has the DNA TGCAGCGCCACGGACTCTAACTCTGGAAACACCATATATTTT.

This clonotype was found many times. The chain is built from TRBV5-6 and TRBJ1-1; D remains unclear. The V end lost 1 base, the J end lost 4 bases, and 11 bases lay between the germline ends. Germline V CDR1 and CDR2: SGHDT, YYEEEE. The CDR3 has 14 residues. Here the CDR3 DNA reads TGTGCCAGCAGCTTGCGTTGGCCGACCACTGAAGCTTTCTTT. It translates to CASSLRWPTTEAFF.

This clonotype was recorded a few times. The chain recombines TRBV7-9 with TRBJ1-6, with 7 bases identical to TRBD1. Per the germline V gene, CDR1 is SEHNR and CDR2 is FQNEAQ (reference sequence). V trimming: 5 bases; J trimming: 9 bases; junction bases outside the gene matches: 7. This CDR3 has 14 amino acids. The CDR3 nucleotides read TGTGCCAGCAGCCGTACAGGGGAGGGTTCACCCCTCCACTTT. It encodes CASSRTGEGSPLHF.

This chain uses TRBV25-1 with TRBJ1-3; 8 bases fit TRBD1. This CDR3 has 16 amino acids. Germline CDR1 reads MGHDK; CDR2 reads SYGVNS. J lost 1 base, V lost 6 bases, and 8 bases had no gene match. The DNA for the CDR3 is TGTGCCAGCAGCTACGGACAGGGTTCATCTGGAAACACCATATATTTT. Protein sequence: CASSYGQGSSGNTIYF.